This entry lists 3 T cell receptor beta chains sequenced from one sample in a study of cytomegalovirus exposure and HLA in healthy donors. Assay used: immunoSEQ multiplex PCR; TCRdb lists only in-frame clones, some missing. There are more than 150,000 clones in the sample; approximately 90% occur only once, and almost 3% lies in the top ten. Sequencing was done on a sample of PBMCs. The source of these receptors is a young man in good health and CMV-seronegative.

CDR3 sequence (DNA): TGTGCCAGCAGTCTCGAACAGGCCCGGGATACGCAGTATTTT. The encoded protein is CASSLEQARDTQYF. The genes are TRBV6-5 and TRBJ2-3; D might be TRBD1 (5 bases). Looked up from germline, CDR1 is MNHEY and CDR2 is SVGAGI. The CDR3 runs 14 residues. Between the trimmed V and J ends, which lost 5 bases and 6 bases, there was a span of 15 bases.

The J gene is TRBJ1-4, the V gene TRBV6-1, with 8 bases fitting TRBD1. This CDR3 has 13 residues. Germline-derived CDR1 and CDR2 are MNHNS and SASEGT. The J segment lost 4 bases and the V segment lost 6 bases, leaving 1 base of the junction unmatched. CDR3 loop: CASRDRVNEKLFF. The DNA of the CDR3 is TGTGCCAGCAGGGACAGGGTTAATGAAAAACTGTTTTTT.

The chain uses TRBV11-2 and TRBJ2-1; TRBD2 matches 7 bases. Germline V gives CDR1 SGHAT, CDR2 FQNNGV. V lost 5 bases and J lost 3; bases outside the gene matches: 13. The CDR3 has 17 residues. This CDR3 reads CASSPTAGDRGYNEQFF. The CDR3 bases are TGTGCCAGCAGCCCCACGGCGGGGGACCGAGGCTACAATGAGCAGTTCTTC. The full variable domain, completed using reference TRBV11-2 and TRBJ2-1, is EAGVAQSPRYKIIEKRQSVAFWCNPISGHATLYWYQQILGQGPKLLIQFQNNGVVDDSQLPKDRFSAERLKGVDSTLKIQPAKLEDSAVYLCASSPTAGDRGYNEQFFGPGTRLTVL.